Presented here are 3 T cell receptor beta chains from one specimen sequenced in a study of cytomegalovirus exposure and HLA in healthy donors. Produced via immunoSEQ multiplex PCR; TCRdb's table is partial and in-frame only. In the table there are 82,000 or so clones, 85% to 95% of which are singletons. The sample was PBMCs. These receptors all come from a man younger than 30 in good health and CMV-seronegative.

This clone was seen once. The gene calls are TRBV9 and TRBJ2-7; D might be TRBD2 (6 bases). The V end lost 0 bases, the J end lost 6 bases, and 7 bases lay between the germline ends. The CDR3 loop spans 12 amino acids. Per the germline V gene, CDR1 is SGDLS and CDR2 is YYNGEE. The CDR3, as DNA: TGTGCCAGCAGCGTAGCGGAGGGCGAGCAGTACTTC. The encoded protein is CASSVAEGEQYF.

The chain has TRBV6-5 and TRBJ2-5; 7 bases agree with TRBD1. The J call may be in error: the DNA end matches TRBJ2-7 better. The CDR3 is 14 amino acids. Germline lookup yields CDR1 MNHEY and CDR2 SVGAGI. The CDR3: CASSYSGQGDEQYF. The CDR3 DNA sequence: TGTGCCAGCAGTTACTCTGGCCAGGGGGACGAGCAGTACTTC.

The chain uses TRBV7-2 and TRBJ2-7; 7 nucleotides agree with TRBD1. This CDR3 comprises 16 residues. Germline CDR1 is SGHTA and CDR2 is FQGNSA. Unmatched junction bases numbered 12, after V lost 5 bases and J lost 2 bases. In DNA, the CDR3 is TGTGCCAGCAGCCCAGCACCGGCAGGGGGACCCTACGAGCAGTACTTC. It translates to CASSPAPAGGPYEQYF.